Shown below are 20 T cell receptor beta chains from a single sample sequenced in a study of blood T cell repertoires in COVID-19. The table came from immunoSEQ multiplex PCR; TCRdb's copy has only in-frame clones and leaves some out. The data contain about 260,000 clones, around 87% of them singletons. The specimen was PBMCs or T cells enriched from blood (not recorded which). These receptors were obtained from a woman in her late teens or twenties who had recovered from COVID-19.

The rearrangement uses TRBV6-6 and TRBJ2-7; maybe TRBD1 (6 bases). Trimming stripped 6 bases from V and 0 bases from J, with 24 bases between. Germline CDR1 and CDR2: MNHNY and SVGAGI (reference sequence). This CDR3 has 18 residues. The CDR3 DNA reads TGTGCCAGCAGCCGACCGGGACATGGGGAAGGGAGCTCCTACGAGCAGTACTTC. Residues: CASSRPGHGEGSSYEQYF.

The rearrangement uses TRBV7-3 and TRBJ1-2; 9 bases match TRBD1. Unmatched junction bases numbered 2, after V lost 4 bases and J lost 2 bases. Germline V gene sequence: CDR1 SGHTA, CDR2 FQGTGA. There are 14 residues in the CDR3. This CDR3 reads CASSSGQGNYGYTF. In DNA form, the CDR3 reads TGTGCCAGCAGCTCGGGACAGGGAAACTATGGCTACACCTTC.

The chain has TRBV4-2 and TRBJ2-1; TRBD2 matches 8 bases. Germline CDR1 is LGHNA and CDR2 is YNFKEQ. The CDR3 is 17 amino acids. Trimming cost V 0 bases and J 0 bases; bases outside gene matches: 4. The CDR3 nucleotides read TGTGCCAGCAGCCAAGAACGGAGCGGGGGCTCCTACAATGAGCAGTTCTTC. Protein product: CASSQERSGGSYNEQFF.

V and J are TRBV11-1 and TRBJ2-1; D may be TRBD1 (5 bases). The CDR3 contains 13 residues. With 2 bases removed from V and 9 bases from J, the gap between germline ends came to 11 bases. Looked up from germline, CDR1 is SGHAT and CDR2 is FQDESV (reference sequence). The CDR3 loop is CASSLSQGREQFF. CDR3 DNA: TGTGCCAGCAGCTTATCCCAGGGTCGTGAGCAGTTCTTC.

V is TRBV28 and J is TRBJ1-1; D is possibly TRBD1 (6 bases). Trimming took off 7 bases at V and 6 bases at J, with 15 bases between the two ends. Germline CDR1 and CDR2: MDHEN and SYDVKM. This CDR3 has 13 residues. The CDR3 loop reads CASTPGGGSEAFF. CDR3 bases: TGTGCCAGCACCCCGGGGGGCGGATCTGAAGCTTTCTTT.

The chain carries TRBV19 and TRBJ1-3, with 7 bases fitting TRBD1. The ends lost 5 bases at V and 7 bases at J; junction bases unmatched: 5. This CDR3 is 13 amino acids long. The germline gives CDR1 LNHDA, CDR2 SQIVND (reference sequence). Here the CDR3 reads CASSVGTANTIYF. The CDR3 coding sequence is TGTGCCAGTAGTGTAGGGACAGCCAACACCATATATTTT.

The chain uses TRBV28 and TRBJ1-2; D is undetermined. The V gene's germline CDR1 is MDHEN and CDR2 SYDVKM. The V end lost 4 bases, the J end lost 8 bases, and 17 bases lay between the germline ends. CDR3 length: 14 residues. The CDR3 nucleotides are TGTGCCAGCAGTTCTGAGGAGCTATCGGGAGGCTACACCTTC. It codes for CASSSEELSGGYTF.

The chain joins TRBV2 to TRBJ1-4; TRBD1 agrees at 9 bases. Losses at the gene ends were 3 bases for V and 6 bases for J; bases not matched to a gene: 2. The CDR3 contains 14 residues. Germline assignment: CDR1 SNHLY and CDR2 FYNNEI. CDR3: CASSEDRGYEKLFF. Written as DNA, the CDR3 is TGTGCCAGCAGTGAGGACAGGGGATATGAAAAACTGTTTTTT. The variable domain in full, completed from reference TRBV2 and TRBJ1-4, reads EPEVTQTPSHQVTQMGQEVILRCVPISNHLYFYWYRQILGQKVEFLVSFYNNEISEKSEIFDDQFSVERPDGSNFTLKIRSTKLEDSAMYFCASSEDRGYEKLFFGSGTQLSVL.

This chain connects TRBV28 to TRBJ1-3; tentative D call: TRBD1 (6 bases). This CDR3 is 14 amino acids long. Trimming cost V 5 bases and J 2 bases, with 10 bases left between them. The germline gives CDR1 MDHEN, CDR2 SYDVKM. The CDR3 nucleotides read TGTGCCAGCAGTCTCAGGACAGCTGGAAACACCATATATTTT. This encodes CASSLRTAGNTIYF.

This clone was seen more than once but under ten times. This chain connects TRBV6-5 to TRBJ1-6; maybe TRBD1 (5 bases). CDR1 and CDR2 from the germline V gene are MNHEY and SVGAGI. V lost 2 bases to trimming and J lost 10 bases, with 12 bases between them. CDR3 length: 14 amino acids. Here the CDR3 reads CASSYDRISSPLHF. The CDR3 region has the DNA TGTGCCAGCAGTTACGACAGAATTTCATCACCCCTCCACTTT.

This chain uses TRBV3-1 (or the pseudogene TRBV3-2) with TRBJ2-7, with D possibly matching TRBD1 (6 bases). Trimming took 2 bases from V and 0 from J, leaving 8 bases between them. CDR1 is LGHDT, CDR2 YNNKEL, per germline (reference sequence). This CDR3 comprises 14 residues. The CDR3 loop reads CASSQWDNSYEQYF. CDR3 DNA: TGTGCCAGCAGCCAATGGGACAACTCCTACGAGCAGTACTTC.

V usage is TRBV5-1 and J usage is TRBJ2-5, with TRBD2 matching over 7 bases. V trimming: 4 bases; J trimming: 1 base; junction bases outside the gene matches: 10. The CDR3 sequence is 16 residues long. In germline, CDR1 is SGHRS, CDR2 YFSETQ. CDR3 nucleotide sequence: TGCGCCAGCAGCAAGGCGAGGCGGGGGAGCCAAGAGACCCAGTACTTC. As protein: CASSKARRGSQETQYF.

The rearrangement uses TRBV29-1 and TRBJ1-4, with TRBD1 matching 8 bases. Germline V CDR1 and CDR2: SQVTM, ANQGSEA. The CDR3 runs to 13 residues. V shed 5 bases and J 4 bases; nucleotides not matched to a gene: 3. CDR3 DNA sequence: TGCAGCGTTTTAGGACAGGGTAATGAAAAACTGTTTTTT. Its protein is CSVLGQGNEKLFF.

This clone was detected once. The chain is built from TRBV4-1 and TRBJ1-2; D not resolved. Trimming pared 1 base from V and 5 bases from J, leaving 14 bases between. The CDR3 has 15 amino acids. The germline V gene encodes CDR1 MGHRA and CDR2 YSYEKL. The CDR3 coding sequence is TGCGCCAGCAGCCAAGGGGCTAACAGCATTTATGGCTACACCTTC. Its protein product is CASSQGANSIYGYTF.

The V and J genes are TRBV10-3 and TRBJ1-2, with 8 bases aligning to TRBD1. The germline gives CDR1 ENHRY, CDR2 SYGVKD. V lost 3 bases, J lost 4 bases, and 7 bases stayed unmatched. The CDR3 runs to 15 residues. The CDR3 sequence: CAISDPTGEVYGYTF. As DNA, the CDR3 is TGTGCCATCAGTGACCCGACAGGGGAGGTCTATGGCTACACCTTC.

The CDR3 protein is CAWSKGLVNTEAFF. CDR3 sequence (DNA): TGTGCCTGGAGCAAGGGGCTGGTGAACACTGAAGCTTTCTTT. The J gene is TRBJ1-1, the V gene TRBV30, with D perhaps matching TRBD1 (5 bases). CDR1 and CDR2 (germline): GTSNPN, SVGIG (reference sequence). CDR3 length equals 14 residues. Trimming shortened V by 3 bases and J by 0 bases, and 11 bases separated the two germline ends.

Within the sample, this clone is medium-sized. CDR3 sequence: CASSQEGPGAGANVLTF. The DNA for the CDR3 is TGTGCCAGCAGCCAAGAAGGTCCGGGGGCTGGGGCCAACGTCCTGACTTTC. The chain joins TRBV3-1 (or the pseudogene TRBV3-2) to TRBJ2-6, with D perhaps TRBD2 (6 bases). V was clipped by 0 bases and J by 2 bases, with 11 bases between them. Germline CDR1 and CDR2: LGHDT and YNNKEL (reference sequence). This CDR3 has 17 amino acids.

This sequence joins TRBV7-6 and TRBJ2-1; 13 bases are shared with TRBD2. The V gene's germline CDR1 is SGHVS and CDR2 FNYEAQ. J lost 5 bases, V lost 5 bases, and 3 bases had no gene match. The length of the CDR3 is 15 residues. CDR3 sequence reads: CASSTTSGGNNEQFF. As DNA, the CDR3 is TGTGCCAGCAGCACGACTAGCGGGGGGAACAATGAGCAGTTCTTC.

V is TRBV10-3 and J is TRBJ1-6; D gene unclear. From germline, CDR1 is ENHRY and CDR2 SYGVKD. V lost 4 bases, J lost 8 bases, and 9 bases lay in between. This CDR3 comprises 13 residues. The CDR3: CAISVRGDSPLHF. CDR3 DNA sequence: TGTGCCATCAGTGTCCGGGGAGATTCACCCCTCCACTTT.

This rearrangement joins TRBV5-6 to TRBJ2-3; weak D call: TRBD2 (6 bases). The CDR3 has 15 residues. Trimming removed 0 bases from V and 4 bases from J, with 12 bases in between. Germline CDR1 SGHDT, CDR2 YYEEEE. The CDR3 region has the DNA TGTGCCAGCAGCTTGGTTGCGGGGCGCCCAGATACGCAGTATTTT. Encoded protein: CASSLVAGRPDTQYF. The full variable domain, completed using reference TRBV5-6 and TRBJ2-3, is DAGVTQSPTHLIKTRGQQVTLRCSPKSGHDTVSWYQQALGQGPQFIFQYYEEEERQRGNFPDRFSGHQFPNYSSELNVNALLLGDSALYLCASSLVAGRPDTQYFGPGTRLTVL.